The clone carrying this TCR beta chain was seen a handful of times. Its antigen remains unknown. The source of the sample is a study of beta chain features in type 1 diabetes. Findings of the study overall: Since sequencing was performed on cDNA, cells with high TCR expression could be over-represented.

Germline V gene data show CDR1 as SGHTA and CDR2 as FQGNSA. Trimming removed 5 bases from V and 7 bases from J; junction bases left unmatched: 9. The length of the CDR3 is 15 residues. Expressed TCRB transcripts were sequenced, since all the RNA that had been isolated was reverse transcribed. The method was immunoSEQ multiplex PCR; TCRdb's version includes in-frame clones alone and lacks a portion of them. The sample lists 970,000 or so clones; under 20% were seen once. This TCR was recovered from a woman under 30 in good health. Material for sequencing was naive CD4+ T cells from blood. The rearrangement joins TRBV7-2 to TRBJ1-1; 11 positions agree with TRBD1. CDR3 DNA sequence: TGTGCCAGCAGCCCCCGGCCCGGGACAGGGGGTGAAGCTTTCTTT. The encoded protein is CASSPRPGTGGEAFF.